This TCR beta chain was recovered during a study of immune evolution from preneoplasia to lung adenocarcinoma. In the study overall: HLA loss of heterozygosity: roughly 6.6% AIS, about 14% MIA, about 31% ADC, none AAH.

In germline, CDR1 is SGDLS, CDR2 YYNGEE. After removal of 0 bases from V and 4 bases from J, the junction contained 2 bases not matched to a gene. The CDR3 is made up of 14 amino acids. Data came from immunoSEQ multiplex PCR; TCRdb stores just in-frame clones and leaves some out. Of around 6,200 clones listed, about three quarters are singletons. Study results and limitations: Normal lung had the highest top T cell clone frequencies.

On this clone: Its antigen remains unidentified.

The gene calls are TRBV9 and TRBJ2-3; 7 nucleotides match TRBD1. This TCR derives from a person in their fifties or sixties with lung adenocarcinoma. The material sequenced was FFPE invasive lung adenocarcinoma tissue. The CDR3 sequence: CASSVDRGPDTQYF. In nucleotides, the CDR3 is TGTGCCAGCAGCGTAGACAGGGGCCCAGATACGCAGTATTTT.